The 30 T cell receptor beta chains presented below share a single source sample, sequenced in a study of blood T cell repertoires in COVID-19. Assay used: immunoSEQ multiplex PCR; TCRdb lists only in-frame clones, some missing. The sample shows around 280,000 clones, 85% to 90% of them seen only once. Material for sequencing was peripheral blood. Receptor source: a woman under 40 with COVID-19, enrolled during active disease.

The gene calls are TRBV7-9 and TRBJ2-5, with 7 bases aligning to TRBD2. Germline assignment: CDR1 SEHNR and CDR2 FQNEAQ (reference sequence). V gave up 4 bases and J gave up 0 bases; unmatched junction bases: 14. This CDR3 is 18 amino acids long. CDR3 coding DNA: TGTGCCAGCAGCTCTAGCGGTGGACCAGGTCGGTACCAAGAGACCCAGTACTTC. Amino acid sequence: CASSSSGGPGRYQETQYF.

This clone has just a few counts. The genes are TRBV5-4 and TRBJ1-2; D is possibly TRBD1 (5 bases). CDR3 length: 14 residues. Trimming stripped 4 bases from V and 4 bases from J, with 14 bases between. From germline, CDR1 is SGHNT and CDR2 YYREEE (reference sequence). CDR3 loop: CASSPGGGFYGYTF. The DNA for the CDR3 is TGTGCCAGCAGCCCGGGCGGGGGGTTCTATGGCTACACCTTC.

The J gene is TRBJ2-3, the V gene TRBV19, with 14 bases matching TRBD2. Trimming at V came to 8 bases and at J to 5 bases, leaving 3 bases not matched to a gene. Germline V CDR1 and CDR2: LNHDA, SQIVND (reference sequence). The CDR3 is made up of 14 amino acids. In DNA, the CDR3 is TGTGCCAGTCGGACTAGCGGGGGGAAAGATACGCAGTATTTT. This codes for CASRTSGGKDTQYF.

The gene calls are TRBV28 and TRBJ1-2, with TRBD1 as a possible D gene (6 bases). Germline V gene sequence: CDR1 MDHEN, CDR2 SYDVKM. V was cut by 5 bases and J by 6 bases, with 10 bases left in between. The CDR3 covers 12 residues. In DNA, the CDR3 is TGTGCCAGCAGTCTAACAGGGAATGGCTACACCTTC. Residues: CASSLTGNGYTF.

Here the CDR3 reads CAWTLKVGDDEKLFF. In DNA form, the CDR3 reads TGTGCCTGGACCCTTAAAGTGGGCGATGATGAAAAACTGTTTTTT. V and J are TRBV30 and TRBJ1-4; D uncertain. Germline V gene lookup returns CDR1 GTSNPN and CDR2 SVGIG (reference sequence). Trimming removed 4 bases at V and 6 bases at J, with 18 bases between. This CDR3 region has 15 residues.

The V gene is TRBV4-3, the J gene TRBJ2-7; weak D call: TRBD1 (6 bases). Germline CDR1 LGHNA, CDR2 YSLEER. The CDR3 totals 13 residues. V was pared by 8 bases and J by 7 bases, with 18 bases between. CDR3 nucleotide sequence: TGCGCCAGCGCCAAAAGATTCGACAGGGAGCAGTACTTC. This gives the protein CASAKRFDREQYF.

The chain has TRBV7-9 and TRBJ2-7, with D maybe TRBD1 (5 bases). The V end lost 5 bases, the J end lost 7 bases, and 21 bases lay between the germline ends. In germline, CDR1 is SEHNR, CDR2 FQNEAQ (reference sequence). CDR3 size: 15 residues. The CDR3 sequence is CASSLKGSPYAEQYF. In DNA, the CDR3 is TGTGCCAGCAGCCTAAAGGGGTCGCCGTACGCGGAGCAGTACTTC.

This clone has just one count. The V and J genes are TRBV7-9 and TRBJ2-2, with 9 bases matching TRBD2. CDR3 length: 16 amino acids. V was pared by 2 bases and J by 4 bases, with 5 bases of the junction left unmatched. The germline CDR1 and CDR2 sequences are SEHNR and FQNEAQ (reference sequence). The DNA for the CDR3 is TGTGCCAGCAGCTTAATGGTAGCGGGAGTCACCGGGGAGCTGTTTTTT. Translation: CASSLMVAGVTGELFF.

The chain combines TRBV6-5 with TRBJ2-3, with D perhaps matching TRBD2 (6 bases). The V end lost 5 bases, the J end lost 0 bases, and 9 bases lay between the germline ends. The CDR3 is 14 amino acids. Germline V gene data show CDR1 as MNHEY and CDR2 as SVGAGI. The chain's CDR3 is CASSRRDSTDTQYF. The CDR3 nucleotides read TGTGCCAGCAGTAGGCGGGACAGCACAGATACGCAGTATTTT.

The chain recombines TRBV5-6 with TRBJ1-6; 8 bases match TRBD1. The CDR3 is made up of 16 amino acids. The germline CDR1 and CDR2 sequences are SGHDT and YYEEEE. V was clipped by 4 bases and J by 10 bases; unmatched bases: 13. The CDR3 protein is CASSRPPGTGGSPLHF. CDR3 nucleotide sequence: TGTGCCAGCAGCCGTCCCCCCGGGACAGGCGGATCACCCCTCCACTTT.

The chain carries TRBV30 and TRBJ2-7; D is perhaps TRBD2 (7 bases). V lost 0 bases to trimming and J lost 6 bases, with 18 bases between them. The V gene's germline CDR1 is GTSNPN and CDR2 SVGIG (reference sequence). CDR3 size: 15 residues. The CDR3 coding sequence is TGTGCCTGGAGTGTACGGGGGGCCGCGAATCCCGAGCAGTACTTC. This sequence encodes CAWSVRGAANPEQYF.

CDR3 sequence (DNA): TGTGCCAGCAGCTTCGAGGGACAGCCGAACACCGGGGAGCTGTTTTTT. Translated: CASSFEGQPNTGELFF. The chain couples TRBV5-6 to TRBJ2-2; 7 bases map to TRBD1. This CDR3 contains 16 residues. Germline-derived CDR1 and CDR2 are SGHDT and YYEEEE. The J segment lost 0 bases and the V segment lost 2 bases, leaving 4 bases of the junction unmatched.

The rearrangement links TRBV6-1 to TRBJ1-3; TRBD1 is a possible D gene (5 bases). CDR1 MNHNS and CDR2 SASEGT come from the germline V gene. The CDR3 extends over 15 amino acids. Trimming took off 0 bases at V and 2 bases at J, with 8 bases between the two ends. For the CDR3, the DNA is TGTGCCAGCAGTGAAGCGCCAGGGCCTGGAAACACCATATATTTT. It translates to CASSEAPGPGNTIYF.

The genes are TRBV6-4 and TRBJ1-1; 11 bases fit TRBD1. V was pared by 2 bases and J by 4 bases, with 0 bases of the junction left unmatched. This CDR3 spans 14 amino acids. Germline loops: CDR1 MRHNA, CDR2 SNTAGT. The CDR3 loop is CASSDGTGGTEAFF. The CDR3 DNA reads as TGTGCCAGCAGTGACGGGACAGGGGGCACTGAAGCTTTCTTT.

The chain has TRBV27 and TRBJ2-5; the D gene is possibly TRBD2 (5 bases). Germline CDR1 reads MNHEY; CDR2 reads SMNVEV (reference sequence). The CDR3 contains 13 residues. Trimming removed 6 bases from V and 5 bases from J, with 13 bases in between. The CDR3 is CASSARWEETQYF. The CDR3 nucleotides are TGTGCCAGCAGCGCCCGGTGGGAGGAGACCCAGTACTTC.

The CDR3 coding sequence is TGTGCCAGCAGTTTACCCAGGGGAAGCTATGGCTACACCTTC. Protein product: CASSLPRGSYGYTF. This chain uses TRBV28 with TRBJ1-2, with D possibly TRBD1 on 6 matching bases. The germline V gene has CDR1 MDHEN and CDR2 SYDVKM. Deletions cut 2 bases from V and 4 bases from J, with 11 bases between. The CDR3 contains 14 residues.

The rearrangement links TRBV19 to TRBJ1-3, with D unclear. The CDR3 runs 14 residues. Germline V lookup: CDR1 LNHDA, CDR2 SQIVND (reference sequence). V gave up 6 bases and J gave up 0 bases, with 9 bases separating them. Written as DNA, the CDR3 is TGTGCCAGTAGCTCGACTCGCTCTGGAAACACCATATATTTT. Residues: CASSSTRSGNTIYF.

This chain connects TRBV10-2 to TRBJ2-1; TRBD2 matches at 13 bases. Per the germline V gene, CDR1 is WSHSY and CDR2 is SAAADI. The V segment lost 8 bases and the J segment 4 bases; nucleotides outside the gene matches: 5. CDR3 length: 15 residues. The CDR3 region is CASFPGLAGYNEQFF. The CDR3 DNA sequence: TGCGCCAGCTTCCCGGGACTAGCGGGGTACAATGAGCAGTTCTTC.

This chain uses TRBV18 with TRBJ2-2, with TRBD2 matching 10 bases. In germline, CDR1 is KGHSH, CDR2 LQKENI. V lost 2 bases, J lost 0 bases, and 3 bases stayed unmatched. The CDR3 runs to 17 residues. CDR3 in DNA: TGTGCCAGCTCACCAACGACTAGCGGGTCGAACACCGGGGAGCTGTTTTTT. Translated: CASSPTTSGSNTGELFF.

The CDR3 region has the DNA TGTGCCAGCAGGAAAGGGAGTGGCTACGAGCAGTACTTC. This encodes CASRKGSGYEQYF. V usage is TRBV6-5 and J usage is TRBJ2-7, with D perhaps TRBD2 (5 bases). The germline CDR1 and CDR2 sequences are MNHEY and SVGAGI. V was cut by 6 bases and J by 3 bases, with 12 bases left in between. The CDR3 extends over 13 amino acids.

The chain links TRBV9 to TRBJ2-7; D call uncertain. The CDR3 has 14 amino acids. Germline CDR1 reads SGDLS; CDR2 reads YYNGEE. The ends were cut back, 4 bases at V and 0 bases at J, with 11 bases in the middle. CDR3 sequence reads: CASSKHWSSYEQYF. The CDR3 bases are TGTGCCAGCAGCAAACACTGGAGCTCCTACGAGCAGTACTTC.

This chain links TRBV5-1 with TRBJ2-5, with TRBD1 matching over 7 bases. The J segment lost 5 bases and the V segment lost 7 bases, leaving 11 bases of the junction unmatched. CDR1 and CDR2 from the germline V gene are SGHRS and YFSETQ. The CDR3 loop spans 14 amino acids. CDR3 residues: CASGRRQGRETQYF. CDR3 DNA: TGCGCCAGCGGCAGGAGACAGGGCCGGGAGACCCAGTACTTC.

The rearrangement joins TRBV3-1 (or the pseudogene TRBV3-2) to TRBJ1-6; 10 bases are a match to TRBD1. CDR1 and CDR2 (germline): LGHDT, YNNKEL (reference sequence). There are 17 residues in the CDR3. V lost 2 bases to trimming and J lost 11 bases; unmatched junction nucleotides: 12. The DNA for the CDR3 is TGTGCCAGCAGCCAAAGGTTATTGGGACAGGGGAGGCCACCCCTCCACTTT. Its translation: CASSQRLLGQGRPPLHF.

The chain joins TRBV4-1 to TRBJ1-3; no reliable D call. Germline CDR1 MGHRA, CDR2 YSYEKL. The CDR3 is 15 residues long. The germline V and J ends were trimmed by 1 base and 0 bases, with 7 bases remaining between them. This chain's CDR3 is CASSQVHSSGNTIYF. CDR3 bases: TGCGCCAGCAGCCAAGTCCACTCCTCTGGAAACACCATATATTTT.

This clone was seen once. The chain is built from TRBV21-1 and TRBJ1-6; the table's D call, TRBD1, has no DNA check behind it. TRBV21-1 is flagged as a pseudogene. The CDR3 runs to 15 residues. The CDR3 reads CASSKPPRSHSPLHF. The CDR3 DNA reads as TGTGCCAGCAGCAAACCCCCCAGGTCTCATTCACCCCTCCACTTT.

V usage is TRBV5-1 and J usage is TRBJ1-1, with D hard to call. Germline V gives CDR1 SGHRS, CDR2 YFSETQ. CDR3 length: 15 amino acids. V lost 4 bases and J lost 10, with 23 bases in between. This CDR3 is CASSLKPDSPLRAFF. The CDR3 region has the DNA TGCGCCAGCAGCCTCAAACCAGACTCACCCCTGAGAGCTTTCTTT.

The chain recombines TRBV30 with TRBJ1-3, with a tentative D call TRBD1 (6 bases). Germline CDR1 GTSNPN, CDR2 SVGIG (reference sequence). V lost 0 bases and J lost 0, with 12 bases in between. The CDR3 length is 16 residues. CDR3 protein: CAWSVRGTHSGNTIYF. The CDR3 DNA is TGTGCCTGGAGTGTACGAGGGACACACTCTGGAAACACCATATATTTT.

The chain combines TRBV30 with TRBJ2-5; TRBD1 aligns across 9 bases. V shed 2 bases, J shed 14 bases, and the junction held 18 bases outside the gene matches. This CDR3 has 15 residues. Germline V gene sequence: CDR1 GTSNPN, CDR2 SVGIG (reference sequence). The CDR3 sequence is CAWSPKRPGQGLKYF. The CDR3 DNA sequence: TGTGCCTGGAGTCCAAAAAGGCCGGGACAGGGTCTCAAATACTTC.

The V gene is TRBV5-1, the J gene TRBJ2-5; no definite D call. The V and J ends lost 0 bases and 2 bases respectively, with 8 bases between them. Germline V lookup: CDR1 SGHRS, CDR2 YFSETQ. The CDR3 contains 14 residues. CDR3 amino acids: CASSLVGPQETQYF. The CDR3 DNA is TGCGCCAGCAGCTTGGTGGGCCCACAAGAGACCCAGTACTTC.

The count of this clone is one. The rearrangement uses TRBV7-9 and TRBJ1-1; tentative D call: TRBD1 (6 bases). Germline V lookup: CDR1 SEHNR, CDR2 FQNEAQ (reference sequence). This CDR3 comprises 15 residues. Trimming left V 5 bases short and J 6 bases short, with 19 bases between. CDR3 residues: CASSPQGPMWAEAFF. For the CDR3, the DNA is TGTGCCAGCAGCCCGCAGGGGCCCATGTGGGCTGAAGCTTTCTTT.